The TCR beta chain under discussion was sequenced for a study of blood T cell repertoires in COVID-19. Study as a whole: Researchers got acute and convalescent COVID-19 samples from the United States, Italy and Spain.

TCRdb keeps only in-frame clones here, not all; method: immunoSEQ multiplex PCR. The data show roughly 340,000 clones, approximately 87% seen once. Germline assignment: CDR1 SGHTA and CDR2 FQGNSA. The V and J ends lost 5 bases and 3 bases, in that order; junction bases with no gene match: 12. This CDR3 spans 17 amino acids. This sequence was found in a man aged 35 to 55 in a cohort exposed to, infected with or recovered from COVID-19 (not recorded which). The sequenced sample consisted of PBMCs or T cells enriched from blood (not recorded which). This chain connects TRBV7-2 to TRBJ2-3; TRBD2 aligns across 9 bases. CDR3: CASSPYSLAGSTDTQYF. The CDR3 DNA follows: TGTGCCAGCAGCCCCTATTCCCTAGCGGGAAGTACAGATACGCAGTATTTT.